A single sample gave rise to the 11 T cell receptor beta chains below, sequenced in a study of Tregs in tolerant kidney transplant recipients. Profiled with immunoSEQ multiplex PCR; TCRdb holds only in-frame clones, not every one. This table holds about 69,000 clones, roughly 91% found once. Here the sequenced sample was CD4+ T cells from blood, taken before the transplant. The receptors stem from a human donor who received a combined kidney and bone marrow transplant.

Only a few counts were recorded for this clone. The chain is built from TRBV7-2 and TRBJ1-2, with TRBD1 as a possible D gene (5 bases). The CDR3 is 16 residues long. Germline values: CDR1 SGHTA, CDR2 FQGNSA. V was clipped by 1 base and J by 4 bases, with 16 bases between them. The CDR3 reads CASSLGGVAGGYGYTF. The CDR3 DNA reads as TGTGCCAGCAGCTTAGGGGGGGTTGCAGGCGGCTATGGCTACACCTTC.

CDR3 loop: CASSEQAGTEAFF. The CDR3 DNA reads TGTGCCAGCAGTGAACAAGCGGGCACTGAAGCTTTCTTT. The chain uses TRBV6-1 and TRBJ1-1, with D unclear. Germline CDR1 reads MNHNS; CDR2 reads SASEGT. This CDR3 comprises 13 residues. Trimming cost V 2 bases and J 4 bases, with 8 bases left between them.

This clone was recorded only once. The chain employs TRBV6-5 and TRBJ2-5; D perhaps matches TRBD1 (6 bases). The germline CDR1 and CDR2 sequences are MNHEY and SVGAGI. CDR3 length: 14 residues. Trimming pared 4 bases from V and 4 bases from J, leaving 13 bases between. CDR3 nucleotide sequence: TGTGCCAGCAGTTTCTTCAGGGGTGGAGAGACCCAGTACTTC. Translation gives CASSFFRGGETQYF.

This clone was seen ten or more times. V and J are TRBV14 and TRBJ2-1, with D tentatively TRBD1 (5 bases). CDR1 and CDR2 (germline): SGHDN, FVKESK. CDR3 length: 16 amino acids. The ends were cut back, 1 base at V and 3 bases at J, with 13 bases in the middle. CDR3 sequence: CASSQVAGHYYNEQFF. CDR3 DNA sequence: TGTGCCAGCAGCCAAGTGGCCGGACATTACTACAATGAGCAGTTCTTC.

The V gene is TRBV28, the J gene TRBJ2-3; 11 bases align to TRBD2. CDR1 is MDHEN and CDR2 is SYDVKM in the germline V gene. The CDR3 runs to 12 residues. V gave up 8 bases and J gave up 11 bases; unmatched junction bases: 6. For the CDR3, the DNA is TGTGCCAGCCCATCCACTAGCGGGAGGCAGTATTTT. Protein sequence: CASPSTSGRQYF. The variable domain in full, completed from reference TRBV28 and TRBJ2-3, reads DVKVTQSSRYLVKRTGEKVFLECVQDMDHENMFWYRQDPGLGLRLIYFSYDVKMKEKGDIPEGYSVSREKKERFSLILESASTNQTSMYLCASPSTSGRQYFGPGTRLTVL.

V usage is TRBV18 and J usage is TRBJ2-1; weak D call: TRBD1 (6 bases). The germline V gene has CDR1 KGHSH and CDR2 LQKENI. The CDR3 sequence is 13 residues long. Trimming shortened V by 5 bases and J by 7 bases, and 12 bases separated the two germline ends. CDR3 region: CASSRGSGNEQFF. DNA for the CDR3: TGTGCCAGCTCAAGGGGGTCGGGGAATGAGCAGTTCTTC. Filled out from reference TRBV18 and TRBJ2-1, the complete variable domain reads NAGVMQNPRHLVRRRGQEARLRCSPMKGHSHVYWYRQLPEEGLKFMVYLQKENIIDESGMPKERFSAEFPKEGPSILRIQQVVRGDSAAYFCASSRGSGNEQFFGPGTRLTVL.

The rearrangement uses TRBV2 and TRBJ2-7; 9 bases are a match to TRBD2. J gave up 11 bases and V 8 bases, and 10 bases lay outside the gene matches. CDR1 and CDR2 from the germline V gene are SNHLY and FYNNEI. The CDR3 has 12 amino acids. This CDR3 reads CASRIAGAREYF. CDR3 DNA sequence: TGTGCCAGCCGAATAGCGGGGGCAAGGGAGTACTTC. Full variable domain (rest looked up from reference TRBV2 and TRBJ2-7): EPEVTQTPSHQVTQMGQEVILRCVPISNHLYFYWYRQILGQKVEFLVSFYNNEISEKSEIFDDQFSVERPDGSNFTLKIRSTKLEDSAMYFCASRIAGAREYFGPGTRLTVT.

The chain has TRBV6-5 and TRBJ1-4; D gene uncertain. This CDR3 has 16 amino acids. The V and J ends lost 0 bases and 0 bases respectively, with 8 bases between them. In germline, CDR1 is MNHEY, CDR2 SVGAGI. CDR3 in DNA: TGTGCCAGCAGTTACTCAGATACTCCAACTAATGAAAAACTGTTTTTT. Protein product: CASSYSDTPTNEKLFF.

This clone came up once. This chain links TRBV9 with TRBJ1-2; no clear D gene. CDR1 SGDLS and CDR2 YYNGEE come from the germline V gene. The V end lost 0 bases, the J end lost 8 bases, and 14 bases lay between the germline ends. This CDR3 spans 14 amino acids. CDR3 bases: TGTGCCAGCAGCGTAGACGGGGAAATTACAGGCTACACCTTC. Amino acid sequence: CASSVDGEITGYTF.

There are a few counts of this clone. The CDR3, as DNA: TGCGCCAGCAGCTCCTCCTGGGACAGGCGAATCTATGGCTACACCTTC. Its protein is CASSSSWDRRIYGYTF. The V and J genes are TRBV5-1 and TRBJ1-2; the match to TRBD1 covers 8 bases. Germline V lookup: CDR1 SGHRS, CDR2 YFSETQ. The CDR3 sequence is 16 residues long. The junction had 11 bases not matched to a gene; V was cut back by 3 bases and J by 4 bases.

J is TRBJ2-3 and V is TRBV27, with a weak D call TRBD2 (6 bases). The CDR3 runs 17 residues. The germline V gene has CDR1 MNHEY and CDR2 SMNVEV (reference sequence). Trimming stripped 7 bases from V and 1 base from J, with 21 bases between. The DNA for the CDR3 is TGTGCCAGCAACCCGCTCCCAAGATGGGAGGGCACAGATACGCAGTATTTT. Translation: CASNPLPRWEGTDTQYF.